One sample yielded the 15 T cell receptor beta chains listed below, sequenced in a study of cytomegalovirus exposure and HLA in healthy donors. Amplification used 60 Vbeta primers and 13 Jbeta primers. Profiling relied on immunoSEQ multiplex PCR, and the TCRdb table lists in-frame clones only, not all of them. The sample has 100,000 or so clones; around three quarters are singletons. The sequencing sample was made of PBMCs. These receptor sequences come from a female donor in good health and CMV-seropositive.

A few counts support this clone. The chain has TRBV25-1 and TRBJ1-1; D gene uncertain. V was trimmed by 0 bases and J by 3 bases, leaving 11 bases between them. The length of the CDR3 is 15 residues. CDR1 and CDR2 from the germline V gene are MGHDK and SYGVNS. CDR3 DNA: TGTGCCAGCAGTGAATATAAAAGTTCGGACACTGAAGCTTTCTTT. It translates to CASSEYKSSDTEAFF.

The chain joins TRBV10-3 to TRBJ1-1, with D uncertain. The V end lost 5 bases, the J end lost 0 bases, and 7 bases lay between the germline ends. The CDR3 has 13 residues. Germline V CDR1 and CDR2: ENHRY, SYGVKD. The CDR3 DNA reads TGTGCCATCAGTCCAACGGTGAACACTGAAGCTTTCTTT. This sequence encodes CAISPTVNTEAFF.

The chain couples TRBV7-6 to TRBJ2-7, with 8 bases aligning to TRBD2. The CDR3 is 14 residues long. The J segment lost 7 bases and the V segment lost 2 bases, leaving 7 bases of the junction unmatched. The germline V gene encodes CDR1 SGHVS and CDR2 FNYEAQ. DNA of the CDR3: TGTGCCAGCAGCTTAAGTGCGGGGGGCGGAGAGCAGTACTTC. Residues: CASSLSAGGGEQYF.

Concerning this clone itself: The junction differs from germline at one of its ends, possibly a read error. The genes are TRBV18 and TRBJ2-5, with D uncertain. This CDR3 has 13 residues. CDR1 and CDR2 (germline): KGHSH, LQKENI. This CDR3 reads CASSPPAQETQYF. The CDR3 DNA reads as TGTGCCAGCTCACCACCAGCGCAAGAGACCCAATACTTC.

This rearrangement joins TRBV18 to TRBJ1-1; no clear D gene. The germline gives CDR1 KGHSH, CDR2 LQKENI. This CDR3 contains 14 residues. V lost 0 bases to trimming and J lost 6 bases, with 11 bases between them. Here the CDR3 reads CASSPPAGSAEAFF. The CDR3 nucleotides are TGTGCCAGCTCACCACCGGCGGGAAGCGCTGAAGCTTTCTTT.

The J gene is TRBJ2-2, the V gene TRBV19, with D possibly being TRBD2 (5 bases). There are 15 residues in the CDR3. V was pared by 5 bases and J by 5 bases, with 15 bases between. CDR1 and CDR2 from the germline V gene are LNHDA and SQIVND (reference sequence). The CDR3 nucleotides read TGTGCCAGTAGTTTTCCGGACTCGGGGACCGGGGAGCTGTTTTTT. This gives the protein CASSFPDSGTGELFF. Using reference TRBV19 and TRBJ2-2 for the parts outside the CDR3, the full variable domain is DGGITQSPKYLFRKEGQNVTLSCEQNLNHDAMYWYRQDPGQGLRLIYYSQIVNDFQKGDIAEGYSVSREKKESFPLTVTSAQKNPTAFYLCASSFPDSGTGELFFGEGSRLTVL.

This clone was counted once. CDR3 coding DNA: TGTGCCAGCAGCCAAGCCTCTAGGAACCCCCCCTACAATGAGCAGTTCTTC. Translating it yields CASSQASRNPPYNEQFF. V usage is TRBV5-5 and J usage is TRBJ2-1, with D hard to call. This CDR3 is built from 17 residues. The germline V gene has CDR1 SGHKS and CDR2 YYEKEE (reference sequence). The V end was cut by 4 bases, the J end by 2 bases, with 19 bases between.

The CDR3 sequence: CASSTSGGYGTGELFF. DNA for the CDR3: TGTGCCAGCTCGACTAGCGGGGGTTATGGCACCGGGGAGCTGTTTTTT. V gene TRBV28 combines with J gene TRBJ2-2, with 12 bases aligning to TRBD2. Germline-derived CDR1 and CDR2 are MDHEN and SYDVKM. J gave up 4 bases and V 8 bases, and 8 bases lay outside the gene matches. CDR3 length equals 16 residues.

There are a few counts of this clone. V usage is TRBV5-6 and J usage is TRBJ2-2; 8 positions match TRBD2. CDR1 and CDR2 (germline): SGHDT, YYEEEE. This CDR3 has 15 residues. Losses at the gene ends were 0 bases for V and 5 bases for J; bases not matched to a gene: 3. CDR3 sequence (DNA): TGTGCCAGCAGCTTGGACGGGGGGGCGACCGGGGAGCTGTTTTTT. It specifies CASSLDGGATGELFF.

In this sample, this clone turned up once. The V call is TRBV19, the J call TRBJ2-1; 9 bases align to TRBD2. V was clipped by 3 bases and J by 9 bases; unmatched bases: 9. The germline gives CDR1 LNHDA, CDR2 SQIVND (reference sequence). CDR3 size: 15 residues. The CDR3 bases are TGTGCCAGTAGTATGGGTAGCGGGAGTGGTGGTGAGCAGTTCTTC. It yields the protein CASSMGSGSGGEQFF.

The chain uses TRBV29-1 and TRBJ1-4; possible D gene TRBD1, 6 bases. With 4 bases removed from V and 6 bases from J, the gap between germline ends came to 9 bases. This CDR3 comprises 12 residues. Germline V gene data show CDR1 as SQVTM and CDR2 as ANQGSEA. The CDR3 reads CSVGGGDEKLFF. The CDR3 DNA reads TGCAGCGTTGGAGGGGGGGATGAAAAACTGTTTTTT.

The chain has TRBV18 and TRBJ2-3; 7 bases agree with TRBD1. Trimming took 1 base from V and 5 from J; bases not matched to a gene: 9. Germline V lookup: CDR1 KGHSH, CDR2 LQKENI. The CDR3 spans 16 residues. In nucleotides, the CDR3 is TGTGCCAGCTCACCACGGGAGACAGGGTTACAAGATACGCAGTATTTT. This gives the protein CASSPRETGLQDTQYF.

The chain employs TRBV7-8 and TRBJ1-1, with TRBD1 identical over 10 bases. The CDR3 length is 15 residues. In germline, CDR1 is SGHVS, CDR2 FQNEAQ. V trimming: 5 bases; J trimming: 4 bases; junction bases outside the gene matches: 7. The CDR3 region is CASSMDRGGITEAFF. DNA of the CDR3: TGTGCCAGCAGCATGGACAGGGGGGGGATCACTGAAGCTTTCTTT. The variable domain in full, with the rest retrieved from reference TRBV7-8 and TRBJ1-1, is GAGVSQSPRYKVAKRGQDVALRCDPISGHVSLFWYQQALGQGPEFLTYFQNEAQLDKSGLPSDRFFAERPEGSVSTLKIQRTQQEDSAVYLCASSMDRGGITEAFFGQGTRLTVV.

The chain uses TRBV5-5 and TRBJ2-5; D is unresolved. Trimming removed 1 base from V and 1 base from J, with 5 bases in between. Germline-derived CDR1 and CDR2 are SGHKS and YYEKEE (reference sequence). The CDR3 sequence is 13 residues long. This chain's CDR3 is CASSLFSQETQYF. The CDR3 region has the DNA TGTGCCAGCAGCTTGTTCAGCCAAGAGACCCAGTACTTC.

The chain has TRBV6-1 and TRBJ2-7; TRBD1 matches at 8 bases. The CDR3 length is 15 residues. Germline CDR1 MNHNS, CDR2 SASEGT. Trimming removed 1 base from V and 6 bases from J; junction bases left unmatched: 8. In nucleotides, the CDR3 is TGTGCCAGCAGTGAAGTCTGGACAGGGCTCTCCGAGCAGTACTTC. This encodes CASSEVWTGLSEQYF.